This T cell receptor (beta chain) emerged from a study of identical twins. Overall study findings and caveats: Out-of-frame alpha sequences shared by twins were enriched for low generation probability. Potential partial confounding of zero-insertion analyses by invariant MAIT and iNKT cells was noted.

Template switching added a universal primer binding site, and final cDNA carried unique molecular identifiers. Via MiXCR, TCRdb re-called the 5' RACE reads, giving one row per CDR3 protein. The data contain about 240,000 distinct CDR3 sequences, roughly a tenth of them singletons. V dropped 6 bases and J dropped 6; count of bases not matched to a gene: 7. Germline-derived CDR1 and CDR2 are MNHEY and SMNVEV (reference sequence). This CDR3 is 16 amino acids long. On this clonotype: The target antigen is unknown.

The clonotype originates from a man aged 45-60 years in good health. Sequencing used memory T cells sorted from blood. V usage is TRBV27 and J usage is TRBJ2-1, with 14 positions matching TRBD2. CDR3 protein: CASRRPGLAGVNEQFF. The CDR3 DNA sequence: TGTGCCAGCAGGCGACCGGGACTAGCGGGAGTCAATGAGCAGTTCTTC.